These 18 T cell receptor beta chains share one sample of origin, sequenced in a study of OX40 agonist ivuxolimab in advanced cancers. Some clones are missing from TCRdb's copy, which holds only in-frame ones; the method was immunoSEQ multiplex PCR. The data contain 75,000 to 90,000 clones, about 89% of them singletons. Here the sequenced sample was CD4+ or CD8+ T cells sorted from blood, taken in a trial of the OX40 agonist ivuxolimab. The source is an adult with an advanced solid tumor such as melanoma, head and neck, liver or kidney cancer.

V usage is TRBV28 and J usage is TRBJ2-2, with 8 bases lining up with TRBD1. Germline V gene sequence: CDR1 MDHEN, CDR2 SYDVKM. CDR3 length: 18 amino acids. V lost 2 bases and J lost 3; bases outside the gene matches: 11. Here the CDR3 DNA reads TGTGCCAGCAGTTTAGACCCCAACAGGGGGATGGACACCGGGGAGCTGTTTTTT. Translation: CASSLDPNRGMDTGELFF.

This chain connects TRBV2 to TRBJ2-7, with a possible D match to TRBD1 (5 bases). The CDR3 runs 13 residues. Germline loops: CDR1 SNHLY, CDR2 FYNNEI. V was shortened by 4 bases and J by 0 bases, with 7 bases between the two germline ends. The CDR3: CASSARASYEQYV. CDR3 DNA sequence: TGTGCCAGCAGTGCCAGGGCCTCCTACGAGCAGTACGTC.

This sequence joins TRBV9 and TRBJ2-7; TRBD1 agrees at 7 bases. The CDR3 spans 15 residues. The V segment lost 4 bases and the J segment 7 bases; nucleotides outside the gene matches: 14. Germline V gene lookup returns CDR1 SGDLS and CDR2 YYNGEE. This CDR3 is CASSPPPGTANEQYF. CDR3 coding DNA: TGTGCCAGCAGCCCCCCGCCCGGGACAGCTAATGAGCAGTACTTC.

The chain couples TRBV4-1 to TRBJ1-2, with 8 positions matching TRBD1. V was pared by 6 bases and J by 6 bases, with 12 bases of the junction left unmatched. This CDR3 is built from 15 residues. The germline V gene has CDR1 MGHRA and CDR2 YSYEKL. CDR3 amino acids: CASSHRQGIEDGYTF. CDR3 sequence (DNA): TGCGCCAGCAGTCATAGACAGGGGATAGAAGATGGCTACACCTTC.

This chain uses TRBV28 with TRBJ1-1; D is ambiguous. Germline CDR1 MDHEN, CDR2 SYDVKM. This CDR3 has 14 amino acids. V lost 3 bases to trimming and J lost 5 bases, with 13 bases between them. CDR3 nucleotides: TGTGCCAGCAGTTTGATCCGAATTCGGACTGAAGCTTTCTTT. It translates to CASSLIRIRTEAFF.

The genes are TRBV9 and TRBJ2-1, with a tentative D call TRBD2 (6 bases). V lost 0 bases and J 2 bases, leaving 9 bases between the germline ends. Germline CDR1 and CDR2: SGDLS and YYNGEE. CDR3 length: 15 residues. The CDR3, as DNA: TGTGCCAGCAGCGTAGGTCGGGGGACCTACAATGAGCAGTTCTTC. Amino acid sequence: CASSVGRGTYNEQFF.

The gene calls are TRBV13 and TRBJ2-1; 7 bases align to TRBD1. The CDR3 totals 15 residues. Trimming at V came to 3 bases and at J to 3 bases, leaving 5 bases not matched to a gene. Germline V gives CDR1 PRHDT, CDR2 FYEKMQ (reference sequence). The CDR3 DNA reads as TGTGCCAGCAGCTTCCCCGGGACAGACTACAATGAGCAGTTCTTC. It translates to CASSFPGTDYNEQFF.

The chain uses TRBV27 and TRBJ1-1; 7 bases are shared with TRBD1. From germline, CDR1 is MNHEY and CDR2 SMNVEV (reference sequence). The CDR3 sequence is 14 residues long. V was pared by 5 bases and J by 2 bases, with 5 bases of the junction left unmatched. The DNA for the CDR3 is TGTGCCAGCAGTATCACAGGGGCAAACACTGAAGCTTTCTTT. Its protein is CASSITGANTEAFF.

This clone showed up just once. The chain has TRBV7-3 and TRBJ1-6; the match to TRBD1 covers 7 bases. Germline lookup yields CDR1 SGHTA and CDR2 FQGTGA. V trimming: 3 bases; J trimming: 6 bases; junction bases outside the gene matches: 5. This CDR3 contains 15 residues. CDR3 region: CASSLVGGGNSPLHF. DNA of the CDR3: TGTGCCAGCAGCTTGGTAGGGGGCGGTAATTCACCCCTCCACTTT.

J is TRBJ1-5 and V is TRBV4-1; a possible D gene is TRBD1 (6 bases). V shed 4 bases and J shed 1 base, with 14 bases lying between them. Germline assignment: CDR1 MGHRA and CDR2 YSYEKL. The CDR3 length is 16 residues. The DNA for the CDR3 is TGCGCCAGCAGCCCTCGGGGGGGGGCCAGCAATCAGCCCCAGCATTTT. Protein product: CASSPRGGASNQPQHF.

This clone appeared once. The CDR3 nucleotides read TGTGCCAGCAGCTCGGGACAGGGGAATCAGCCCCAGCATTTT. Translated, it gives CASSSGQGNQPQHF. The gene calls are TRBV11-2 and TRBJ1-5; 10 nucleotides line up with TRBD1. The CDR3 spans 14 residues. Per the germline V gene, CDR1 is SGHAT and CDR2 is FQNNGV. After removal of 4 bases from V and 4 bases from J, the junction contained 1 base not matched to a gene.

This chain uses TRBV5-4 with TRBJ1-6, with D unresolved. Germline values: CDR1 SGHNT, CDR2 YYREEE (reference sequence). V lost 4 bases and J lost 6, with 11 bases in between. The CDR3 covers 14 residues. The CDR3 reads CASSRDRVNSPLHF. CDR3 DNA sequence: TGTGCCAGCAGCCGCGACCGTGTTAATTCACCCCTCCACTTT.

In DNA form, the CDR3 reads TGTGCCTCATCACAGGGTTATAGCAATCAGCCCCAGCATTTT. It codes for CASSQGYSNQPQHF. The chain has TRBV30 and TRBJ1-5; D might be TRBD1 (6 bases). The V end was cut by 7 bases, the J end by 0 bases, with 13 bases between. In germline, CDR1 is GTSNPN, CDR2 SVGIG (reference sequence). The CDR3 runs to 14 residues.

J is TRBJ1-1 and V is TRBV4-2; no clear D gene. This CDR3 region has 14 residues. V dropped 2 bases and J dropped 2 bases, with 9 bases sitting between them. The germline V gene has CDR1 LGHNA and CDR2 YNFKEQ. CDR3 in DNA: TGTGCCAGCAGCCAACCAGAGGGAAACACTGAAGCTTTCTTT. It is translated as CASSQPEGNTEAFF.

V and J are TRBV11-3 and TRBJ2-3; no clear D gene. CDR3 length equals 12 residues. V was cut by 3 bases and J by 4 bases, with 5 bases left in between. Germline CDR1 and CDR2: SGHNT and YENEEA. CDR3 DNA sequence: TGTGCCAGCAGCTTTATTTCAGATACGCAGTATTTT. Translated: CASSFISDTQYF.

In DNA, the CDR3 is TGTGCCAGCAGGGGACAGGGGCTTGGCTACACCTTC. Amino acid sequence: CASRGQGLGYTF. The chain couples TRBV4-2 to TRBJ1-2, with 10 bases lining up with TRBD1. Germline CDR1 LGHNA, CDR2 YNFKEQ. Trimming took 6 bases from V and 7 from J; bases not matched to a gene: 2. This CDR3 has 12 amino acids.

V gene TRBV6-5 combines with J gene TRBJ1-2, with D uncertain. The CDR3 consists of 13 residues. V lost 0 bases to trimming and J lost 4 bases, with 6 bases between them. Germline assignment: CDR1 MNHEY and CDR2 SVGAGI. The CDR3 nucleotides are TGTGCCAGCAGTTACTCTGCGGTCTATGGCTACACCTTC. Amino acids: CASSYSAVYGYTF.

V is TRBV5-1 and J is TRBJ1-2, with 7 positions matching TRBD1. This CDR3 has 15 amino acids. Germline V gene data show CDR1 as SGHRS and CDR2 as YFSETQ. V dropped 0 bases and J dropped 4; count of bases not matched to a gene: 6. The CDR3 spells CASSLEQGILYGYTF. The CDR3 DNA sequence: TGCGCCAGCAGCTTGGAACAGGGGATCCTCTATGGCTACACCTTC.